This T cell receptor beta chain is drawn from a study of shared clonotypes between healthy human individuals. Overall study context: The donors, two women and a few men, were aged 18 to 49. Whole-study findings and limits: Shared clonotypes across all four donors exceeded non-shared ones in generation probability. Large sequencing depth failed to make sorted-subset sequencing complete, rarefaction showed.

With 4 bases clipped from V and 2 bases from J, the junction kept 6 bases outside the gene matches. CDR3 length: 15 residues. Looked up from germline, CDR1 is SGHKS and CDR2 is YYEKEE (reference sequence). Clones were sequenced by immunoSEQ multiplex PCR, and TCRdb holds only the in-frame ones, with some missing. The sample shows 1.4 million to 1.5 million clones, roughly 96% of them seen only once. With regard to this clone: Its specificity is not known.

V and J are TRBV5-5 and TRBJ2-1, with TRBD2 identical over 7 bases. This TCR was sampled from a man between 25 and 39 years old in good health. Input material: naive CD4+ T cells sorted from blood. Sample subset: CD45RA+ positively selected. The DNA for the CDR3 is TGTGCCAGCAGCCCGGGAGGTTTCACCTACAATGAGCAGTTCTTC. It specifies CASSPGGFTYNEQFF.